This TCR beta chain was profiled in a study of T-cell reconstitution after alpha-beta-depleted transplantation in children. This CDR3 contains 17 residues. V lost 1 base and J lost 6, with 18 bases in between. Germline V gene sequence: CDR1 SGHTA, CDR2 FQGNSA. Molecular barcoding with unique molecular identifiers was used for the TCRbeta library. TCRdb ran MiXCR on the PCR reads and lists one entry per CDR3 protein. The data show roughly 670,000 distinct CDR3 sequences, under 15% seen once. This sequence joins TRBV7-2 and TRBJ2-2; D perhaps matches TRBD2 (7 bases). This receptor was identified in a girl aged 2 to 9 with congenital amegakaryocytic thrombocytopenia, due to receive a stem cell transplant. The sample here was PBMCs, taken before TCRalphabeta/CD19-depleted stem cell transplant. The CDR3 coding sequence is TGTGCCAGCAGCTTAGTAGGGGGGGGTAGTTCGGCCGGGGAGCTGTTTTTT. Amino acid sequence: CASSLVGGGSSAGELFF.